These 4 T cell receptor beta chains share one sample of origin, sequenced in a study of T cell repertoires in cytomegalovirus infection. Using its own MiXCR run on the reads, TCRdb lists one record per CDR3 protein. The data contain under 800,000 distinct CDR3 sequences, roughly a quarter of them singletons. Sequenced: CD8+ T cells from PBMCs. The receptors here all came from a human donor in good health (CMV status not recorded). Some clones in this sample may be carry-over from other donors' samples.

Details on this clonotype: A much larger clone differs by one base, so this may be a read error. The chain links TRBV7-6 to TRBJ2-2; 10 nucleotides agree with TRBD2. J lost 3 bases, V lost 5 bases, and 12 bases had no gene match. Germline CDR1 and CDR2: SGHVS and FNYEAQ. The CDR3 is made up of 18 amino acids. DNA for the CDR3: TGTGCCAGCAGCCCGAGTCTAGCGGGGGACACCCACACCGGGGAGCTGTTTTTT. Its translation: CASSPSLAGDTHTGELFF.

This clonotype was counted ten times or more. The chain combines TRBV6-5 with TRBJ2-4; possibly TRBD1 for D (5 bases). There are 15 residues in the CDR3. Per germline, CDR1 MNHEY and CDR2 SVGAGI. V lost 0 bases, J lost 8 bases, and 14 bases lay in between. CDR3 protein: CASSYSRQGVDIQYF. The CDR3 nucleotides read TGTGCCAGCAGTTACTCTCGCCAGGGCGTGGACATTCAGTACTTC.

This rearrangement joins TRBV28 to TRBJ2-7; 10 bases are a match to TRBD2. The CDR3 totals 16 residues. Germline loops: CDR1 MDHEN, CDR2 SYDVKM. V lost 2 bases, J lost 5 bases, and 9 bases stayed unmatched. CDR3 DNA: TGTGCCAGCAGTTTAACTAGCGGGGAAAGGATGGACGAGCAGTACGTC. Protein product: CASSLTSGERMDEQYV.

The CDR3 coding sequence is TGTGCCAGCAGTTACTCAGTTAGGTGGGAATACGAGCAGTACGTC. Translated, it gives CASSYSVRWEYEQYV. V is TRBV6-5 and J is TRBJ2-7, with D unresolved. V lost 0 bases, J lost 4 bases, and 13 bases lay in between. Germline-derived CDR1 and CDR2 are MNHEY and SVGAGI. The CDR3 length is 15 residues.